One sample yielded the 14 T cell receptor beta chains listed below, sequenced in a study of OX40 agonist ivuxolimab in advanced cancers. Receptors were amplified or captured by the immunoSEQ multiplex PCR assay. TCRdb stores this immuneACCESS table with in-frame sequences only. Part of the clones is absent; in the studies checked, under half of the shortfall reflects unresolved V genes, and no reason is known for the rest. In all, the sample holds roughly 73,000 clones, and about 90% of those were seen once. The top ten hold around 2% of the sample. Source: CD4+ or CD8+ T cells sorted from blood, taken in a trial of the OX40 agonist ivuxolimab. The receptors were gathered from an adult with an advanced solid tumor such as melanoma, head and neck, liver or kidney cancer.

This sequence joins TRBV4-1 and TRBJ1-3; D unclear. Germline CDR1 is MGHRA and CDR2 is YSYEKL. There are 15 residues in the CDR3. With 1 base removed from V and 2 bases from J, the gap between germline ends came to 9 bases. DNA for the CDR3: TGCGCCAGCAGCCAAGTTAGCGTCGCTGGAAACACCATATATTTT. Protein: CASSQVSVAGNTIYF.

The gene calls are TRBV30 and TRBJ1-5; no clear D gene. CDR3 size: 12 residues. V was shortened by 4 bases and J by 6 bases, with 10 bases between the two germline ends. CDR1 is GTSNPN, CDR2 SVGIG, per germline (reference sequence). CDR3 sequence reads: CAWKRGSQPQHF. As DNA, the CDR3 is TGTGCCTGGAAGAGAGGGAGTCAGCCCCAGCATTTT.

The CDR3 sequence: CASSQLGGTRGANVLTF. The CDR3 coding sequence is TGCGCCAGCAGCCAGCTAGGCGGGACCCGAGGGGCCAACGTCCTGACTTTC. The genes are TRBV4-1 and TRBJ2-6, with TRBD2 as a possible D gene (6 bases). There are 17 residues in the CDR3. Trimming shortened V by 3 bases and J by 4 bases, and 16 bases separated the two germline ends. Germline values: CDR1 MGHRA, CDR2 YSYEKL.

J is TRBJ2-1 and V is TRBV7-8; the D gene is possibly TRBD2 (6 bases). Trimming cost V 4 bases and J 2 bases, with 12 bases left between them. CDR3 length: 15 residues. CDR1 SGHVS and CDR2 FQNEAQ come from the germline V gene. CDR3 in amino acids: CASSSSSATYNEQFF. The CDR3 nucleotides are TGTGCCAGCAGCTCTTCTAGCGCTACCTACAATGAGCAGTTCTTC.

The chain is built from TRBV11-2 and TRBJ2-2; D ambiguous. Germline CDR1 is SGHAT and CDR2 is FQNNGV. The CDR3 contains 16 residues. Trimming took 5 bases from V and 0 from J, leaving 13 bases between them. The CDR3 sequence is CASSLRVGTNTGELFF. CDR3 DNA sequence: TGTGCCAGCAGCCTCCGGGTAGGAACGAACACCGGGGAGCTGTTTTTT.

CDR3 sequence reads: CAISEADRVGANVLTF. DNA of the CDR3: TGTGCCATCAGTGAGGCGGACAGGGTTGGGGCCAACGTCCTGACTTTC. The J gene is TRBJ2-6, the V gene TRBV10-3, with 8 bases that match TRBD1. The CDR3 has 16 amino acids. Looked up from germline, CDR1 is ENHRY and CDR2 is SYGVKD. The V segment lost 2 bases and the J segment 3 bases; nucleotides outside the gene matches: 3.

The rearrangement links TRBV30 to TRBJ2-5, with D possibly TRBD2 on 5 matching bases. This CDR3 comprises 13 residues. V shed 3 bases and J shed 5 bases, with 13 bases lying between them. Germline-derived CDR1 and CDR2 are GTSNPN and SVGIG (reference sequence). The CDR3 loop reads CAWSAGLGETQYF. The DNA for the CDR3 is TGTGCCTGGAGCGCGGGCTTAGGGGAGACCCAGTACTTC.

The rearrangement uses TRBV7-2 and TRBJ2-5; no firm D call. Trimming removed 1 base from V and 5 bases from J, with 5 bases in between. The CDR3 extends over 12 amino acids. The V gene's germline CDR1 is SGHTA and CDR2 FQGNSA. CDR3 residues: CASSLGSETQYF. The CDR3, as DNA: TGTGCCAGCAGCTTAGGGAGTGAGACCCAGTACTTC.

The chain links TRBV7-3 to TRBJ2-2; 14 nucleotides align to TRBD2. V lost 4 bases to trimming and J lost 7 bases; unmatched junction nucleotides: 8. This CDR3 spans 17 amino acids. The germline V gene has CDR1 SGHTA and CDR2 FQGTGA. The CDR3 DNA is TGTGCCAGCAGCTCCCCGGGACTAGCGGGAGTAGGCGGGGAGCTGTTTTTT. Translated, it gives CASSSPGLAGVGGELFF.

The rearrangement uses TRBV28 and TRBJ1-2; TRBD1 aligns across 7 bases. Germline CDR1 and CDR2: MDHEN and SYDVKM. V gave up 5 bases and J gave up 7 bases; unmatched junction bases: 1. This CDR3 region has 11 residues. The CDR3 loop reads CASSTGVGYTF. CDR3 DNA sequence: TGTGCCAGCAGTACAGGGGTTGGCTACACCTTC.

The V gene is TRBV10-2, the J gene TRBJ2-5; D not certain. V lost 2 bases and J 3 bases, leaving 19 bases between the germline ends. Looked up from germline, CDR1 is WSHSY and CDR2 is SAAADI. This CDR3 comprises 17 residues. CDR3 amino acids: CASSEAIRRAKKETQYF. The CDR3, as DNA: TGCGCCAGCAGTGAGGCAATACGCCGGGCTAAAAAAGAGACCCAGTACTTC.

In nucleotides, the CDR3 is TGTGCCAGCTCCCCTAATAGGGTTACACAGGGGCACGAGCAGTACTTC. Its translation is CASSPNRVTQGHEQYF. The J gene is TRBJ2-7, the V gene TRBV18; 7 nucleotides agree with TRBD1. The CDR3 extends over 16 amino acids. Trimming removed 6 bases from V and 5 bases from J; junction bases left unmatched: 16. Looked up from germline, CDR1 is KGHSH and CDR2 is LQKENI.

The V and J genes are TRBV4-2 and TRBJ1-5; D is unclear. The CDR3 runs to 15 residues. Germline V lookup: CDR1 LGHNA, CDR2 YNFKEQ. Deletions cut 3 bases from V and 7 bases from J, with 16 bases between. In DNA form, the CDR3 reads TGTGCCAGCAGCCAGACCGGATCTGATGGGCAGCCCCAGCATTTT. As protein: CASSQTGSDGQPQHF.

This chain links TRBV4-3 with TRBJ2-1; 14 bases are shared with TRBD2. The germline V gene encodes CDR1 LGHNA and CDR2 YSLEER. V was clipped by 5 bases and J by 6 bases; unmatched bases: 0. The CDR3 consists of 14 residues. CDR3 coding DNA: TGCGCCAGCAGCGGACTAGCGGGGGGCAATGAGCAGTTCTTC. This codes for CASSGLAGGNEQFF.